These 15 T cell receptor beta chains share one sample of origin, sequenced in a study of beta chain features in type 1 diabetes. Investigators reverse transcribed all isolated RNA, so they sequenced expressed TCRB transcripts. Measured with immunoSEQ multiplex PCR; TCRdb has only the in-frame clones, and not every one. Of about 620,000 clones in the sample, around 15% are singletons; the top ten hold around 0.095%. The source material was naive CD4+ T cells from blood. The origin of the receptors is a man younger than 35 in good health.

The chain uses TRBV5-4 and TRBJ1-4; TRBD1 aligns across 7 bases. V shed 3 bases and J 8 bases; nucleotides not matched to a gene: 7. Germline CDR1 and CDR2: SGHNT and YYREEE (reference sequence). This CDR3 region has 14 residues. This CDR3 reads CASSSGQFKEKLFF. CDR3 coding DNA: TGTGCCAGCAGCTCGGGACAGTTTAAGGAAAAACTGTTTTTT.

The sample holds a few counts of this clone. J is TRBJ1-1 and V is TRBV4-3, with D possibly TRBD1 on 5 matching bases. Looked up from germline, CDR1 is LGHNA and CDR2 is YSLEER. The V gene lost 0 bases and the J gene lost 1 base, with 12 bases spanning the gap. CDR3 length equals 16 residues. DNA for the CDR3: TGCGCCAGCAGCCAAGAACGCGGGGGACCGAACACTGAAGCTTTCTTT. The encoded protein is CASSQERGGPNTEAFF.

CDR3 bases: TGTGCCAGCAGCTTAGAGGGGAGCAAGTACAATGAGCAGTTCTTC. It codes for CASSLEGSKYNEQFF. V gene TRBV11-3 combines with J gene TRBJ2-1; D may be TRBD2 (5 bases). This CDR3 has 15 residues. Germline assignment: CDR1 SGHNT and CDR2 YENEEA. Trimming pared 0 bases from V and 4 bases from J, leaving 10 bases between.

The CDR3, as DNA: TGCGCCAGCAGCTTGCCGGACAGGGCGGAGACCCAGTACTTC. Translating it yields CASSLPDRAETQYF. The rearrangement joins TRBV5-1 to TRBJ2-5; 8 bases fit TRBD1. CDR1 and CDR2 (germline): SGHRS, YFSETQ. The CDR3 is 14 amino acids. The V segment lost 1 base and the J segment 5 bases; nucleotides outside the gene matches: 4.

The chain carries TRBV29-1 and TRBJ1-4; D is unresolved. V was trimmed by 8 bases and J by 7 bases, leaving 11 bases between them. Germline assignment: CDR1 SQVTM and CDR2 ANQGSEA. The CDR3 totals 11 residues. The DNA for the CDR3 is TGCAGCATCGCCAGCGGTGAAAAACTGTTTTTT. It is translated as CSIASGEKLFF.

The chain is built from TRBV7-8 and TRBJ2-7, with TRBD1 matching over 9 bases. V was pared by 3 bases and J by 0 bases, with 3 bases of the junction left unmatched. The germline CDR1 and CDR2 sequences are SGHVS and FQNEAQ. The CDR3 runs to 15 residues. The CDR3 region has the DNA TGTGCCAGCAGCTTGGGACAGGGTCTCTCCTACGAGCAGTACTTC. Translated, it gives CASSLGQGLSYEQYF.

The chain uses TRBV5-1 and TRBJ1-1; 9 bases line up with TRBD1. Germline V CDR1 and CDR2: SGHRS, YFSETQ. This CDR3 is 15 amino acids long. V gave up 4 bases and J gave up 0 bases; unmatched junction bases: 4. The chain's CDR3 is CASSGRQGVNTEAFF. Written as DNA, the CDR3 is TGCGCCAGCAGCGGGCGACAGGGGGTGAACACTGAAGCTTTCTTT. Based on the CDR3 plus reference TRBV5-1 and TRBJ1-1, the full variable domain is KAGVTQTPRYLIKTRGQQVTLSCSPISGHRSVSWYQQTPGQGLQFLFEYFSETQRNKGNFPGRFSGRQFSNSRSEMNVSTLELGDSALYLCASSGRQGVNTEAFFGQGTRLTVV.

There are a few counts of this clone. This chain connects TRBV19 to TRBJ2-2, with a possible D match to TRBD1 (5 bases). The germline CDR1 and CDR2 sequences are LNHDA and SQIVND (reference sequence). CDR3 length equals 15 residues. V was shortened by 3 bases and J by 8 bases, with 16 bases between the two germline ends. The CDR3 DNA is TGTGCCAGTAGTATCGGTGGTATCAGGGCGGGGGAGCTGTTTTTT. Translating gives CASSIGGIRAGELFF. Variable domain in full (rest from reference TRBV19 and TRBJ2-2): DGGITQSPKYLFRKEGQNVTLSCEQNLNHDAMYWYRQDPGQGLRLIYYSQIVNDFQKGDIAEGYSVSREKKESFPLTVTSAQKNPTAFYLCASSIGGIRAGELFFGEGSRLTVL.

The chain is built from TRBV7-2 and TRBJ1-5; unclear D gene. Germline V lookup: CDR1 SGHTA, CDR2 FQGNSA. V gave up 0 bases and J gave up 0 bases, with 9 bases separating them. The CDR3 has 16 amino acids. The CDR3 loop is CASSLASGYSNQPQHF. The CDR3 DNA is TGTGCCAGCAGCTTAGCATCAGGATATAGCAATCAGCCCCAGCATTTT.

This clone was detected a few times. This chain joins TRBV15 and TRBJ1-4, with D perhaps matching TRBD1 (6 bases). V lost 4 bases and J lost 4, with 22 bases in between. Germline V gene sequence: CDR1 LNHNV, CDR2 YYDKDF (reference sequence). This CDR3 has 18 residues. CDR3 nucleotide sequence: TGTGCCACCAGCAACCTGATTATTCCCAGGGGCAGTAATGAAAAACTGTTTTTT. Its translation is CATSNLIIPRGSNEKLFF. Using reference TRBV15 and TRBJ1-4 for the parts outside the CDR3, the full variable domain is DAMVIQNPRYQVTQFGKPVTLSCSQTLNHNVMYWYQQKSSQAPKLLFHYYDKDFNNEADTPDNFQSRRPNTSFCFLDIRSPGLGDTAMYLCATSNLIIPRGSNEKLFFGSGTQLSVL.

Notes on this clone: This specimen includes other DNA sequences encoding the same CDR3. The chain has TRBV12-5 and TRBJ1-1; D remains unclear. V dropped 1 base and J dropped 2 bases, with 5 bases sitting between them. This CDR3 is 13 amino acids long. Germline V CDR1 and CDR2: LGHNT, FRNRAP. The CDR3 coding sequence is TGTGCTAGTGGTTTGGGGCAAAACACTGAAGCTTTCTTT. This codes for CASGLGQNTEAFF.

The rearrangement joins TRBV28 to TRBJ2-1, with D possibly TRBD1 on 6 matching bases. The CDR3 spans 12 residues. V dropped 4 bases and J dropped 15 bases, with 16 bases sitting between them. Germline V gene sequence: CDR1 MDHEN, CDR2 SYDVKM. DNA of the CDR3: TGTGCCAGCAGTTCACAGACCCAGGGGCGGTTCTTC. Amino acid sequence: CASSSQTQGRFF.

The chain carries TRBV7-3 and TRBJ2-2, with 9 nucleotides matching TRBD1. The junction had 6 bases not matched to a gene; V was cut back by 3 bases and J by 7 bases. CDR3 length equals 15 residues. The germline V gene has CDR1 SGHTA and CDR2 FQGTGA. Here the CDR3 reads CASSLTGGRSGELFF. The CDR3 coding sequence is TGTGCCAGCAGCTTGACAGGGGGAAGAAGCGGGGAGCTGTTTTTT.

The V and J genes are TRBV5-4 and TRBJ1-4; 10 nucleotides align to TRBD1. J lost 5 bases, V lost 3 bases, and 10 bases had no gene match. The germline V gene encodes CDR1 SGHNT and CDR2 YYREEE (reference sequence). The CDR3 consists of 17 residues. This chain's CDR3 is CASSSPETGGMNEKLFF. The CDR3 bases are TGTGCCAGCAGCTCCCCCGAGACAGGGGGCATGAATGAAAAACTGTTTTTT.

The chain couples TRBV19 to TRBJ2-1; possible D gene TRBD2, 5 bases. Per germline, CDR1 LNHDA and CDR2 SQIVND (reference sequence). The CDR3 is 13 residues long. V was cut by 6 bases and J by 15 bases, with 21 bases left in between. The chain's CDR3 is CASRSHTGIGRFF. Here the CDR3 DNA reads TGTGCCAGTAGGTCACACACGGGGATCGGGCGGTTCTTC. The variable domain in full, with the rest retrieved from reference TRBV19 and TRBJ2-1, is DGGITQSPKYLFRKEGQNVTLSCEQNLNHDAMYWYRQDPGQGLRLIYYSQIVNDFQKGDIAEGYSVSREKKESFPLTVTSAQKNPTAFYLCASRSHTGIGRFFGPGTRLTVL.